This TCR beta chain was obtained from a study of T cell repertoires in cytomegalovirus infection. Overall study: CMV epitopes used comprised recently identified HLA-C-restricted ones and well-studied HLA-B-restricted ones.

Notes on the study in general: In two of eight donors, the top clonotype was HLA-C-restricted CMV-specific. Cumulated frequencies of public TCR beta families served to identify carriers of CMV plus the relevant HLA.

Of note for this clonotype: What it recognizes is unknown. A much larger clone sits a single nucleotide away, making a read error possible.

TCRdb called the reads again in MiXCR, with one record for every CDR3 protein. Of around 900,000 distinct CDR3 sequences listed, about a third are singletons. The CDR3 has 15 amino acids. CDR1 is SEHNR and CDR2 is FQNEAQ in the germline V gene (reference sequence). Sequenced material: cultured CD8+ T cells from PBMCs, taken from culture after CMV antigen stimulation. The V and J genes are TRBV7-9 and TRBJ1-1, with D maybe TRBD1 (5 bases). This clonotype was sampled from a human donor in good health (CMV status not recorded). Some clones in this sample may be carry-over from other donors' samples. The CDR3 reads CGSSLGVGSNTEAFF. DNA of the CDR3: TGTGGCAGCAGCTTAGGGGTAGGCTCGAACACTGAAGCTTTCTTT.